The rows below give T cell receptor beta chains drawn from one sample of a study of cytomegalovirus exposure and HLA in healthy donors. Here immunoSEQ multiplex PCR was the method, and the copy in TCRdb shows in-frame clones only, minus some. The top ten clones hold approximately 1.4% of a sample with about 89,000 clones, about 80% of them seen once. Source material: PBMCs. All receptors come from a male donor in good health and CMV-seronegative. The CDR3 runs from the conserved cysteine through the conserved F or W. D genes are given only for firm matches. The size field is filled for only some rows; it gives once, few, many or a size class.

clone size | J gene | V gene | D gene | CDR3 protein | CDR3 DNA
NA | TRBJ1-5 | TRBV6-1 | NA | CASSGTVLNQPQHF | TGTGCCAGCAGTGGGACAGTACTCAATCAGCCCCAGCATTTT
NA | TRBJ1-1 | TRBV7-2 | NA | CASSLFTGSAEAFF | TGTGCCAGCAGCTTATTTACAGGGAGTGCTGAAGCTTTCTTT
NA | TRBJ2-1 | TRBV12-5 | NA | CASGLAQGSGEQFF | TGTGCTAGTGGTTTGGCACAAGGGAGCGGTGAGCAGTTCTTC
NA | TRBJ2-3 | TRBV15 | NA | CATRGAPDTQYF | TGTGCCACCAGAGGGGCACCGGATACGCAGTATTTT
NA | TRBJ2-1 | TRBV7-2 | TRBD2 | CASSPTLAGSSYNEQFF | TGTGCCAGCAGCCCTACCCTAGCGGGCAGCTCCTACAATGAGCAGTTCTTC
NA | TRBJ2-5 | TRBV7-9 | TRBD1 | CASSLGTGYQETQYF | TGTGCCAGCAGCTTAGGGACAGGATACCAAGAGACCCAGTACTTC
NA | TRBJ1-1 | TRBV27 | NA | CASSLSPGLKAFF | TGTGCCAGCAGTTTAAGCCCAGGACTGAAAGCTTTCTTT
NA | TRBJ2-7 | TRBV6-6 | NA | CASSYSTGTYEQYF | TGTGCCAGCAGTTACTCCACAGGGACCTACGAGCAGTACTTC
NA | TRBJ1-1 | TRBV4-1 | TRBD1 | CASSQGIQGANTEAFF | TGCGCCAGCAGCCAAGGGATACAGGGGGCGAACACTGAAGCTTTCTTT
NA | TRBJ2-7 | TRBV10-1 | NA | CASSAELLDEQYF | TGCGCCAGCAGCGCGGAACTTCTGGACGAGCAGTACTTC
NA | TRBJ2-3 | TRBV9 | TRBD2 | CASSVWGGDTDTQYF | TGTGCCAGCAGCGTATGGGGGGGAGACACAGATACGCAGTATTTT
NA | TRBJ1-2 | TRBV19 | TRBD1 | CASSPPGTGDTNYGYTF | TGTGCCAGTAGTCCCCCCGGGACAGGGGATACTAACTATGGCTACACCTTC
few | TRBJ1-2 | TRBV7-2 | TRBD1 | CASSSSQGIIDRGYTF | TGTGCCAGCAGCTCCTCACAGGGGATCATTGATCGTGGCTACACCTTC
NA | TRBJ1-4 | TRBV27 | TRBD1 | CASSLSPPGTGATNEKLFF | TGTGCCAGCAGTTTATCGCCTCCCGGGACAGGGGCGACTAATGAAAAACTGTTTTTT
once | TRBJ1-1 | TRBV7-9 | NA | CASSLAGGGPEAFF | TGTGCCAGCAGCTTAGCAGGGGGGGGGCCTGAAGCTTTCTTT
NA | TRBJ1-3 | TRBV6-1 | NA | CASSESPRPGNTIYF | TGTGCCAGCAGTGAATCCCCGAGGCCTGGAAACACCATATATTTT
NA | TRBJ1-1 | TRBV7-2 | TRBD1 | CASSSRGPGVAFF | TGTGCCAGCAGTTCCAGGGGGCCCGGGGTGGCTTTCTTT
few | TRBJ2-6 | TRBV9 | TRBD2 | CASSVAGGSGANGLTF | TGTGCCAGCAGCGTAGCTGGGGGGAGCGGGGCCAACGGCCTGACTTTC
NA | TRBJ1-6 | TRBV18 | NA | CASSPLDSGPNSPLHF | TGTGCCAGCTCACCACTTGATTCAGGGCCCAATTCACCCCTCCACTTT
NA | TRBJ1-5 | TRBV4-3 | NA | CASSQDGRMGNQPQHF | TGCGCCAGCAGCCAAGATGGCAGGATGGGCAATCAGCCCCAGCATTTT
NA | TRBJ2-3 | TRBV6-4 | NA | CASSVWGWQYF | TGTGCCAGCAGTGTGTGGGGCTGGCAGTATTTT
NA | TRBJ1-3 | TRBV28 | NA | CASSRSYGQLSGNTIYF | TGTGCCAGCAGTCGATCGTACGGACAGCTCTCTGGAAACACCATATATTTT
NA | TRBJ1-2 | TRBV4-3 | NA | CASSQLTDNYGYTF | TGCGCCAGCAGCCAGTTAACAGATAACTATGGCTACACCTTC
NA | TRBJ2-7 | TRBV27 | TRBD1 | CASSLRGREGYEQYF | TGTGCCAGCAGTTTAAGGGGGCGAGAAGGCTACGAGCAGTACTTC
few | TRBJ2-3 | TRBV27 | NA | CASNRVGTDTQYF | TGTGCCAGTAACAGGGTGGGGACAGATACGCAGTATTTT
once | TRBJ2-1 | TRBV6-4 | TRBD2 | CASSEGLAGGHLREQFF | TGTGCCAGCAGTGAGGGACTAGCGGGGGGGCATCTACGGGAGCAGTTCTTC
NA | TRBJ1-5 | TRBV19 | NA | CASSMSQNSNQPQHF | TGTGCCAGTAGTATGTCTCAGAATAGCAATCAGCCCCAGCATTTT
few | TRBJ1-5 | TRBV9 | TRBD1 | CASSAGQGAQPQHF | TGTGCCAGCAGCGCGGGACAGGGGGCTCAGCCCCAGCATTTT
once | TRBJ2-2 | TRBV7-9 | TRBD2 | CASSLWGGRNGPGELFF | TGTGCCAGCAGCTTATGGGGAGGGAGAAATGGACCCGGGGAGCTGTTTTTT
NA | TRBJ1-1 | TRBV29-1 | NA | CSVLTGDVGGNTEAFF | TGCAGCGTCTTGACAGGCGATGTTGGTGGGAACACTGAAGCTTTCTTT
NA | TRBJ2-7 | TRBV19 | TRBD1 | CASSIDLTGGTHEQYF | TGTGCCAGTAGTATAGACCTGACAGGGGGCACCCACGAGCAGTACTTC
NA | TRBJ2-5 | TRBV6-5 | NA | CASKGRQRKETQYF | TGTGCCAGCAAAGGACGACAGCGAAAAGAGACCCAGTACTTC
few | TRBJ2-2 | TRBV5-1 | TRBD1 | CASTTGGSTGELFF | TGCGCCAGCACGACAGGGGGCTCCACCGGGGAGCTGTTTTTT
NA | TRBJ2-5 | TRBV5-1 | TRBD2 | CASSLGLAGGPQETQYF | TGCGCCAGCAGCCTCGGACTAGCGGGGGGGCCGCAGGAGACCCAGTACTTC
few | TRBJ2-7 | TRBV27 | TRBD1 | CASSYGQGRYEQYF | TGTGCCAGCAGTTACGGACAGGGCCGATACGAGCAGTACTTC
NA | TRBJ2-6 | TRBV11-2 | NA | CASSLEGGGAPGANGLTF | TGTGCCAGCAGCTTAGAGGGAGGGGGAGCCCCTGGGGCCAACGGCCTGACTTTC
NA | TRBJ2-7 | TRBV28 | NA | CASSPLAYEQYF | TGTGCCAGCAGCCCCCTTGCCTACGAGCAGTACTTC
NA | TRBJ1-1 | TRBV18 | NA | CASSPRQNTEAFF | TGTGCCAGCTCACCACGACAGAACACTGAAGCTTTTTTT
NA | TRBJ2-2 | TRBV6-4 | NA | CASRRELNTGELFF | TGTGCCAGCAGGAGGGAGTTGAACACCGGGGAGCTGTTTTTT
NA | TRBJ2-3 | TRBV4-2 | NA | CASSQVLSSFSTDTQYF | TGTGCCAGCAGCCAAGTCTTGAGTTCGTTTAGCACAGATACGCAGTATTTT
few | TRBJ2-3 | TRBV7-3 | NA | CASSPQGRTDTQYF | TGTGCCAGCAGCCCACAGGGCCGCACAGATACGCAGTATTTT
NA | TRBJ1-6 | TRBV5-4 | TRBD1 | CASSSRQGDNSPLHF | TGTGCCAGCAGCTCAAGACAGGGGGATAATTCACCCCTCCACTTT
NA | TRBJ1-1 | TRBV6-5 | NA | CASSYAEGVEAFF | TGTGCCAGCAGTTACGCGGAGGGCGTTGAAGCTTTCTTT
NA | TRBJ1-6 | TRBV7-9 | TRBD1 | CANGQGSSPLHF | TGTGCCAACGGACAGGGAAGTTCACCCCTCCACTTT
NA | TRBJ2-7 | TRBV13 | NA | CASSLGDSSYEQYF | TGTGCCAGCAGCTTGGGGGACTCCTCCTACGAGCAGTACTTC
medium-sized | TRBJ1-5 | TRBV6-1 | TRBD1 | CASHTGEDQPQHF | TGTGCCAGCCATACAGGGGAGGATCAGCCCCAGCATTTT
once | TRBJ2-7 | TRBV6-1 | TRBD2 | CASSTGLAGTWEQYF | TGTGCCAGCAGTACCGGACTAGCGGGGACTTGGGAGCAGTACTTC
NA | TRBJ1-4 | TRBV18 | NA | CASSPSGPTTGTREKLFF | TGTGCCAGCTCACCATCAGGGCCCACAACAGGGACAAGGGAAAAACTGTTTTTT
NA | TRBJ2-1 | TRBV10-3 | TRBD2 | CAISDPTSGRANEQFF | TGTGCCATCAGTGACCCCACTAGCGGGAGGGCCAATGAGCAGTTCTTC
NA | TRBJ1-1 | TRBV18 | NA | CASSPAGSDTEAFF | TGTGCCAGCTCACCAGCGGGGTCGGACACTGAAGCTTTCTTT
NA | TRBJ2-1 | TRBV5-1 | NA | CASSLVEGHYNEQFF | TGCGCCAGCAGCTTGGTGGAGGGGCACTACAATGAGCAGTTCTTC
once | TRBJ1-5 | TRBV10-3 | TRBD1 | CAAGQTGNQPQHF | TGTGCCGCGGGACAGACGGGCAATCAGCCCCAGCATTTT
few | TRBJ2-5 | TRBV6-1 | TRBD2 | CASSEDNSGGALETQYF | TGTGCCAGCAGTGAAGATAATAGCGGGGGGGCCTTAGAGACCCAGTACTTC
NA | TRBJ2-3 | TRBV7-3 | NA | CASSPPNSGCKYF | TGTGCCAGCAGCCCTCCAAATTCAGGATGTAAGTATTTT